This TCR beta chain comes out of a study of T cells in Graves' hyperthyroidism and ophthalmopathy. Study-wide points: Progression to ophthalmopathy was predicted a median of approximately 6.4 months early. Blood also carried most thyroid clonotypes expanded above 0.001.

Points on this clonotype: The antigen remains undetermined.

It was uncontrolled infection, other autoimmune disease, pregnancy or lactation that excluded patients. Fresh 10 ml peripheral blood yielded PBMCs. Amplification targeted TCR beta CDR3 regions from RNA transcripts. The primer set for the first-round RT-PCR of the TCR CDR3 was HTBI. TCRdb processed the multiplex PCR reads anew with MiXCR; each CDR3 protein has one entry. The sample includes fewer than 750,000 distinct CDR3 sequences, roughly 14% seen only once; the top ten take around 13%. V was cut by 1 base and J by 8 bases, with 3 bases left in between. There are 12 residues in the CDR3. The V gene's germline CDR1 is SEHNR and CDR2 FQNEAQ (reference sequence).

This clonotype was obtained from a woman aged 50 to 65 with Graves' ophthalmopathy. The sequencing input was blood. This chain links TRBV7-9 with TRBJ1-6; D is uncertain. The CDR3 reads CASSLDDSPLHF. The CDR3 bases are TGTGCCAGCAGCTTAGACGATTCACCCCTCCACTTT.